This T cell receptor beta chain was sequenced for a study of blood T cell repertoires in COVID-19. CDR3 length: 18 residues. Germline V gene data show CDR1 as LGHNA and CDR2 as YSLEER. Losses at the gene ends were 4 bases for V and 3 bases for J; bases not matched to a gene: 13. In the original workflow: Reference gene primer amplification yielded estimated nucleated cell counts. Repertoires were generated with immunoSEQ multiplex PCR, while TCRdb's copy carries only in-frame clones and drops some. V, J and clone size are taken as reported in that table, and D and trimming were inferred from the DNA itself. The sample contains around 270,000 clones, about 91% of which appear only once.

The sequence came from a person aged 18-35 years with COVID-19, enrolled during active disease. Sequences were obtained from peripheral blood. This chain joins TRBV4-3 and TRBJ2-1; 9 bases are a match to TRBD2. The CDR3, as DNA: TGCGCCAGCAGCCTAGAGGGGCTAGCGGGGACTCTCTACAATGAGCAGTTCTTC. This sequence encodes CASSLEGLAGTLYNEQFF.